The clone carrying this T cell receptor (beta chain) has more than one count but fewer than ten. The target antigen is unknown. For TCR beta, libraries came from iRepertoire HTBI primers and Arm-PCR of CDR3 regions. From the multiplex PCR reads, TCRdb called clonotypes with MiXCR, one entry per CDR3 protein. The sample includes about 240,000 distinct CDR3 sequences, just over 20% of them seen just once. As for time point: newly diagnosed GD, antithyroid drugs for less than 3 months. RNA isolated from PBMCs was used to make the TCR library. The sample originates from a study of regulatory T cells in long-lasting Graves disease. Study-level findings and limits: Compared with new cases, persistent Graves' patients showed reduced TCR diversity.

The source material was peripheral blood mononuclear cells (PBMCs), sampled at new diagnosis, from a patient treated with antithyroid drugs. This receptor was identified in a female donor with Graves disease.

CDR3 nucleotide sequence: TGCGCCAGCAGCCAATCACTAGCGGGAGGCTTTAAGGGCAATGAGCAGTTCTTC. Translation: CASSQSLAGGFKGNEQFF. The chain combines TRBV4-3 with TRBJ2-1; 12 nucleotides align to TRBD2. J gave up 6 bases and V 2 bases, and 11 bases lay outside the gene matches. Germline V gene sequence: CDR1 LGHNA, CDR2 YSLEER. This CDR3 contains 18 residues.